The following is a TCR beta chain sequence with its context. No antigen is known for it. No base qualities exist here, and no much larger clone lies one base off it. The germline V end is reduced by 4 bases and the J end by 6 bases; junction bases left unmatched: 13. From the cysteine up to the phenylalanine, the CDR3 has a length of 16 residues. Only the CDR3 DNA is retained, 48 bases long and in frame from the first base. In the germline V gene, CDR1 corresponds to MNHEY and CDR2 to SVGAGI. The sample belongs to a study of monozygotic twins with cystic fibrosis (dated by TCRdb to 2020 to 2023). About the investigation overall: Around 3.3 micrograms of fragmented DNA went through approximately 14 PCR cycles to produce barcoded libraries. Twins were ranked among 1,060 cohort participants for weight-for-height and FEVPerc (FEV1 disease centile) on the day of blood sampling. The study compared TCR beta repertoires within and between 16 monozygotic twin pairs with cystic fibrosis to assess genetic influence on V and J gene usage. Data for three of the twin pairs had previously been reported in another context. The cohort included ten female and six male twin pairs, mostly children and adolescents, aged about 2.0 to 40 years with a median of 9.1 years.

Following the manufacturer's instructions, TCR beta CDR3 regions were amplified by multiplex PCR with the immunoSEQ immune profiling system. Sequencing was performed on an Illumina NextSeq system. The source study handled its data this way. Sequence data were processed on the immunoSEQ Analyzer platform, and clonality was calculated as the square root of Simpson's index of productive rearrangements. Similarity in V and J usage was measured by Jensen-Shannon distance, and OLGA was used to compute CDR3 generation probabilities. The researchers looked up shared CDR3 sequences in the immuneACCESS database (August 2020) and in VDJdb (December 2020). Held by TCRdb, this immuneACCESS table contains in-frame sequences only and omits some clones. Under half of the omission traces to an unresolved V gene where checked; the cause of the rest is unknown. That table supplies the V and J calls and clone size; D and trimming were determined from the DNA. Across this sample there are 10,000 to 15,000 clones, with 85% seen only once. The ten biggest clones cover 0.45% to 0.6% of the sample.

Points the paper makes about the study in general: Simpson clonality was generally low (median about 0.0087), suggesting a naive-dominated repertoire, with higher clonality in the most severely affected patients. In 13 of 16 pairs, V gene usage most closely resembled the co-twin's, and the same held for J usage in 8 of 16 pairs, a pattern suggesting genetic constraints. Only a small cohort was studied, and no association of shared CDR3 numbers with age, concordance or disease severity was found. Sharing of nucleotide-identical clonotypes was significantly greater within monozygotic CF twin pairs than between unrelated CF individuals (P = 0.000026, Mann-Whitney).

The twin pairs came from the European Cystic Fibrosis Twin and Sibling Study Cohort, a cohort that recruited patients from over a hundred CF clinics across 14 European countries. Both zygosity and CFTR genotype were checked in-house, and zygosity was tested with multiplex PCR across nine short tandem repeat loci. Peripheral blood was sampled from each twin, and clinical parameters were recorded on the day of blood sampling. Phenol/chloroform extraction was used to isolate genomic DNA from peripheral blood cells, and the DNA was then kept in TE buffer at 4 degrees C. The chain uses TRBV6-5 and TRBJ1-1, with 8 bases in between that match TRBD1. This sequence originates from a young man with cystic fibrosis. What was sequenced was blood. The nucleotides are TGTGCCAGCAGTTCTCCCATCGGCAGGGGGCACGCTGAAGCTTTCTTT. It specifies CASSSPIGRGHAEAFF.